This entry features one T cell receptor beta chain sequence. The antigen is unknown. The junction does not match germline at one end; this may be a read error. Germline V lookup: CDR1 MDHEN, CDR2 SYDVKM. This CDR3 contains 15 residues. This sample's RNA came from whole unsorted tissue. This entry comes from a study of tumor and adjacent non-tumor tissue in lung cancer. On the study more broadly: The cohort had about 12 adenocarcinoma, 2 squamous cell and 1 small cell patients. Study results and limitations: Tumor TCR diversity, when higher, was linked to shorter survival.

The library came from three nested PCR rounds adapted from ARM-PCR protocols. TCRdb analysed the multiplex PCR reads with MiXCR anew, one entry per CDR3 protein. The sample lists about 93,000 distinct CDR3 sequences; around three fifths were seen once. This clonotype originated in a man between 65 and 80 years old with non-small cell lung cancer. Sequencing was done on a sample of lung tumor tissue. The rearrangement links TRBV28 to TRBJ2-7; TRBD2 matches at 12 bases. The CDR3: CASSSRTSGVGERYF. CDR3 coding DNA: TGTGCCAGCAGCTCCAGGACTAGCGGGGTAGGCGAGCGGTACTTC.